This TCR beta chain was profiled in a study of technical replicates of blood from several donors. The CDR3 consists of 13 residues. V shed 6 bases, J shed 8 bases, and the junction held 6 bases outside the gene matches. Germline CDR1 MNHEY, CDR2 SVGAGI. Using immunoSEQ multiplex PCR, the repertoire was profiled, and TCRdb retains in-frame clones only, with some absent. The sample shows tens of thousands of clones, roughly 94% of them seen only once. The sequence came from a human donor in good health. The sequenced sample was T cells isolated from PBMCs. The V call is TRBV6-5, the J call TRBJ1-4; 7 nucleotides match TRBD1. The CDR3 DNA follows: TGTGCCAGCAGACCCGGGACAGTCGAAAAACTGTTTTTT. Protein: CASRPGTVEKLFF.